Listed below are T cell receptor beta chains from one sample, sequenced in a study of early T cells in non-severe SARS-CoV-2 infection. MiXCR, applied by TCRdb to the 5' RACE reads, yields one record per CDR3 protein. The sample lists 30,000 or so distinct CDR3 sequences; roughly 7% were seen once. The material sequenced was whole blood. These receptors were taken from an adult who was a healthcare worker with PCR-confirmed SARS-CoV-2 infection or an uninfected control (not recorded which). Each CDR3 is given with its conserved first and last residue. A D gene is named only where the DNA matches it firmly. The size field is filled for only some rows; it gives once, few, many or a size class.

J	D	size	V	DNA	CDR3
TRBJ1-6	TRBD1	many	TRBV5-4	TGTGCCAGCAGCTTCCGGGACAGGGGGCCTAATTCACCCCTCCACTTT	CASSFRDRGPNSPLHF
TRBJ2-3	.	many	TRBV12-3/TRBV12-4	TGTGCCAGCAGCCTCACCGGCCCGCCAGATACGCAGTATTTT	CASSLTGPPDTQYF
TRBJ2-7	TRBD2	many	TRBV28	TGTGCCAGCAGTTTACTAAGTAGCGGGAGGGCCAGGGGTTCCTACGAGCAGTACTTC	CASSLLSSGRARGSYEQYF
TRBJ2-3	TRBD2	many	TRBV27	TGTGCCAGCACCCGACTAGCGGGGGACACAGATACGCAGTATTTT	CASTRLAGDTDTQYF
TRBJ2-6	TRBD1	.	TRBV7-3	TGTGCCAGCAGCACCTCAGGGGGATCTGGGGCCAACGTCCTGACTTTC	CASSTSGGSGANVLTF
TRBJ1-2	.	many	TRBV5-1	TGCGCCAGCAGCTTGACGGAGTATGGCTACACCTTC	CASSLTEYGYTF
TRBJ2-5	.	many	TRBV19	TGTGCCAGTACGAAGGGGCCGCGAGAGACCCAGTACTTC	CASTKGPRETQYF
TRBJ2-1	.	.	TRBV5-4	TGTGCCAGCAGTTTCAGGGGAGGAGGCTACAATGAGCAGTTCTTC	CASSFRGGGYNEQFF
TRBJ2-3	.	many	TRBV7-2	TGTGCCAGCAGCTTAGGTCTAGCTTTGGTAGATACGCAGTATTTT	CASSLGLALVDTQYF
TRBJ1-6	.	few	TRBV6-1	TGTGCCAGCAGTGAAGCCCTACGGGATTCACCCCTCCACTTT	CASSEALRDSPLHF
TRBJ2-3	.	many	TRBV12-3/TRBV12-4	TGTGCCAGCAGTTTGGGGGATACGCAGTATTTT	CASSLGDTQYF
TRBJ2-7	.	many	TRBV11-3	TGTGCCAGCAGCACGCTAGCGATCGAGCAGTACTTC	CASSTLAIEQYF